The rows below give T cell receptor beta chains drawn from one sample of a study of OX40 agonist ivuxolimab in advanced cancers. The table came from immunoSEQ multiplex PCR; TCRdb's copy has only in-frame clones and leaves some out. This sample carries around 60,000 clones, 70% to 85% of them seen once, and the ten largest clones take roughly 6.3%. The material sequenced was CD4+ or CD8+ T cells sorted from blood, taken in a trial of the OX40 agonist ivuxolimab. Receptor source: an adult with an advanced solid tumor such as melanoma, head and neck, liver or kidney cancer. Each CDR3 is given with its conserved first and last residue. D genes are given only for firm matches. Clone size is stated in some rows and not others, as once, few, many or a class when expanded.

d_gene: NA; j_gene: TRBJ1-2; abundance: NA; v_gene: TRBV28; CDR3aa: CASSLLRDYGYTF; CDR3nt: TGTGCCAGCAGTTTACTAAGGGACTATGGCTACACCTTC
d_gene: NA; j_gene: TRBJ1-2; abundance: NA; v_gene: TRBV6-5; CDR3aa: CASSPRGGRDGYTF; CDR3nt: TGTGCCAGCAGTCCCCGGGGGGGTAGGGATGGCTACACCTTC
d_gene: NA; j_gene: TRBJ1-2; abundance: NA; v_gene: TRBV19; CDR3aa: CASSKGPQGPYGYTF; CDR3nt: TGTGCCAGTAGTAAAGGCCCCCAGGGGCCCTATGGCTACACCTTC
d_gene: NA; j_gene: TRBJ2-4; abundance: NA; v_gene: TRBV30; CDR3aa: CAWRTGIAKNIQYF; CDR3nt: TGTGCCTGGAGAACAGGGATAGCCAAAAACATTCAGTACTTC
d_gene: NA; j_gene: TRBJ2-3; abundance: NA; v_gene: TRBV7-2; CDR3aa: CASSLYTDTQYF; CDR3nt: TGTGCCAGCAGCTTATACACAGATACGCAGTATTTT
d_gene: NA; j_gene: TRBJ1-2; abundance: NA; v_gene: TRBV7-2; CDR3aa: CASSLGSRRLEYGYTF; CDR3nt: TGTGCCAGCAGCTTAGGTAGTCGGAGGCTCGAATATGGCTACACCTTC
d_gene: NA; j_gene: TRBJ2-2; abundance: NA; v_gene: TRBV5-4; CDR3aa: CASSFSGPFTGELFF; CDR3nt: TGTGCCAGCAGCTTCTCAGGGCCGTTCACCGGGGAGCTGTTTTTT
d_gene: NA; j_gene: TRBJ2-7; abundance: NA; v_gene: TRBV28; CDR3aa: CASSSPTRGPTYEQYF; CDR3nt: TGTGCCAGCAGTTCCCCCACGAGGGGTCCCACCTACGAGCAGTACTTC
d_gene: NA; j_gene: TRBJ2-7; abundance: few; v_gene: TRBV13; CDR3aa: CASSPKAGMSYEQYF; CDR3nt: TGTGCCAGCAGCCCCAAGGCGGGAATGTCCTACGAGCAGTACTTC
d_gene: NA; j_gene: TRBJ2-3; abundance: NA; v_gene: TRBV29-1; CDR3aa: CSVEGWATTYF; CDR3nt: TGCAGCGTTGAAGGGTGGGCTACAACGTATTTT
d_gene: NA; j_gene: TRBJ1-1; abundance: many; v_gene: TRBV10-3; CDR3aa: CAIGQGDEAFF; CDR3nt: TGTGCCATCGGCCAGGGAGATGAAGCTTTCTTT
d_gene: NA; j_gene: TRBJ1-1; abundance: few; v_gene: TRBV21-1; CDR3aa: CASSKDGGNDTEAFF; CDR3nt: TGTGCCAGCAGCAAAGACGGAGGGAACGACACTGAAGCTTTCTTT
d_gene: NA; j_gene: TRBJ2-7; abundance: NA; v_gene: TRBV4-2; CDR3aa: CASSLDHNTYEQYF; CDR3nt: TGTGCCAGCAGCCTGGACCATAATACCTACGAGCAGTACTTC
d_gene: TRBD2; j_gene: TRBJ2-2; abundance: NA; v_gene: TRBV7-1; CDR3aa: CASSSPGLLGSGGPRFANTGELFF; CDR3nt: TGTGCCAGCAGCTCCCCCGGACTATTAGGTAGCGGGGGCCCCCGGTTCGCGAACACCGGGGAGCTGTTTTTT
d_gene: NA; j_gene: TRBJ1-2; abundance: once; v_gene: TRBV27; CDR3aa: CASSLAQGNYGYTF; CDR3nt: TGTGCCAGCAGTTTAGCCCAGGGGAACTATGGCTACACCTTC
d_gene: TRBD1; j_gene: TRBJ1-5; abundance: once; v_gene: TRBV9; CDR3aa: CASSPSGGGLGEPQHF; CDR3nt: TGTGCCAGCAGCCCGTCAGGGGGGGGCCTGGGGGAGCCCCAGCATTTT
d_gene: NA; j_gene: TRBJ2-2; abundance: few; v_gene: TRBV7-2; CDR3aa: CASSLASTGELFF; CDR3nt: TGTGCCAGCAGCTTAGCTAGTACCGGGGAGCTGTTTTTT
d_gene: NA; j_gene: TRBJ1-4; abundance: NA; v_gene: TRBV7-6; CDR3aa: CASSLGGLSLNEKLFF; CDR3nt: TGTGCCAGCAGCTTAGGTGGTCTCAGCCTTAATGAAAAACTGTTTTTT
d_gene: TRBD1; j_gene: TRBJ2-1; abundance: NA; v_gene: TRBV10-3; CDR3aa: CAIRQGDLPYNEQFF; CDR3nt: TGTGCCATCAGACAGGGGGACCTACCCTACAATGAGCAGTTCTTC
d_gene: NA; j_gene: TRBJ1-1; abundance: NA; v_gene: TRBV5-1; CDR3aa: CASSWTTGNTEAFF; CDR3nt: TGCGCCAGCAGCTGGACGACAGGAAACACTGAAGCTTTCTTT
d_gene: TRBD2; j_gene: TRBJ2-7; abundance: NA; v_gene: TRBV23-1; CDR3aa: CASSQWEGRSYEQYF; CDR3nt: TGCGCCAGCAGTCAATGGGAGGGCCGCTCCTACGAGCAGTACTTC
d_gene: NA; j_gene: TRBJ1-2; abundance: once; v_gene: TRBV19; CDR3aa: CASSPTRENYGYTF; CDR3nt: TGTGCCAGTAGCCCAACCCGGGAAAACTATGGCTACACCTTC
d_gene: TRBD2; j_gene: TRBJ2-1; abundance: NA; v_gene: TRBV10-3; CDR3aa: CAISELAGSYNEQFF; CDR3nt: TGTGCCATCAGTGAACTAGCGGGATCCTACAATGAGCAGTTCTTC
d_gene: TRBD2; j_gene: TRBJ2-3; abundance: NA; v_gene: TRBV7-9; CDR3aa: CASSLEPAGGPSATDTQYF; CDR3nt: TGTGCCAGCAGCTTAGAACCAGCGGGAGGCCCCTCCGCCACAGATACGCAGTATTTT
d_gene: NA; j_gene: TRBJ2-5; abundance: few; v_gene: TRBV5-6; CDR3aa: CASSLFHRDQETQYF; CDR3nt: TGTGCCAGCAGCTTGTTCCACAGGGACCAAGAGACCCAGTACTTC
d_gene: NA; j_gene: TRBJ2-3; abundance: NA; v_gene: TRBV5-6; CDR3aa: CASSLYLIGTDTQYF; CDR3nt: TGTGCCAGCAGCTTGTACCTTATAGGGACAGATACGCAGTATTTT
d_gene: TRBD2; j_gene: TRBJ2-1; abundance: NA; v_gene: TRBV9; CDR3aa: CASSLSGTSEEQFF; CDR3nt: TGTGCCAGCAGCCTGAGTGGGACTAGCGAGGAGCAGTTCTTC
d_gene: TRBD1; j_gene: TRBJ1-2; abundance: few; v_gene: TRBV27; CDR3aa: CASSLGRGQDGYTF; CDR3nt: TGTGCCAGCAGTTTAGGCAGGGGGCAAGATGGCTACACCTTC
d_gene: NA; j_gene: TRBJ2-3; abundance: NA; v_gene: TRBV5-1; CDR3aa: CASSLASGSTDTQYF; CDR3nt: TGCGCCAGCAGCTTGGCCTCAGGTAGCACAGATACGCAGTATTTT
d_gene: TRBD1; j_gene: TRBJ2-3; abundance: NA; v_gene: TRBV7-2; CDR3aa: CASSPSWTGSDTQYF; CDR3nt: TGTGCCAGCAGCCCGAGCTGGACAGGATCGGATACGCAGTATTTT
d_gene: NA; j_gene: TRBJ1-4; abundance: NA; v_gene: TRBV7-2; CDR3aa: CASSPGRWGLEKLFF; CDR3nt: TGTGCCAGCAGTCCGGGGCGATGGGGGTTGGAAAAACTGTTTTTT
d_gene: TRBD1; j_gene: TRBJ2-7; abundance: NA; v_gene: TRBV5-4; CDR3aa: CASSHPDRGRGEQYF; CDR3nt: TGTGCCAGCAGCCATCCAGACAGGGGGCGGGGGGAGCAGTACTTC
d_gene: NA; j_gene: TRBJ1-4; abundance: NA; v_gene: TRBV19; CDR3aa: CASRRGDEKLFF; CDR3nt: TGTGCCAGTAGAAGGGGGGATGAAAAACTGTTTTTT
d_gene: NA; j_gene: TRBJ1-5; abundance: few; v_gene: TRBV6-6; CDR3aa: CASSPQHQPQHF; CDR3nt: TGTGCCAGCAGTCCCCAGCATCAGCCCCAGCATTTT
d_gene: NA; j_gene: TRBJ2-3; abundance: NA; v_gene: TRBV13; CDR3aa: CASSLRTSTDTQYF; CDR3nt: TGTGCCAGCAGCTTAAGAACATCCACAGATACGCAGTATTTT
d_gene: NA; j_gene: TRBJ2-5; abundance: NA; v_gene: TRBV7-3; CDR3aa: CASSSQGNFQETQYF; CDR3nt: TGTGCCAGCAGCTCCCAAGGGAACTTCCAAGAGACCCAGTACTTC
d_gene: TRBD1; j_gene: TRBJ1-1; abundance: NA; v_gene: TRBV27; CDR3aa: CASSFRGRRNTEAFF; CDR3nt: TGTGCCAGCAGTTTTAGGGGGCGCCGGAACACTGAAGCTTTCTTT
d_gene: NA; j_gene: TRBJ2-3; abundance: NA; v_gene: TRBV6-6; CDR3aa: CASSSMDGAQYF; CDR3nt: TGTGCCAGCAGTTCGATGGACGGGGCGCAGTATTTT
d_gene: NA; j_gene: TRBJ1-4; abundance: NA; v_gene: TRBV29-1; CDR3aa: CSAPSGEKLFF; CDR3nt: TGCAGCGCCCCGTCGGGTGAAAAACTGTTTTTT
d_gene: TRBD1; j_gene: TRBJ2-3; abundance: few; v_gene: TRBV5-1; CDR3aa: CASSLGTGRLGTDTQYF; CDR3nt: TGCGCCAGCAGCTTGGGGACAGGGAGGTTGGGCACAGATACGCAGTATTTT
d_gene: NA; j_gene: TRBJ2-7; abundance: NA; v_gene: TRBV11-2; CDR3aa: CASTPRGVYEQYF; CDR3nt: TGTGCCAGCACCCCAAGGGGGGTTTACGAGCAGTACTTC
d_gene: NA; j_gene: TRBJ2-5; abundance: NA; v_gene: TRBV5-1; CDR3aa: CASSVGPNLQETQYF; CDR3nt: TGCGCCAGCAGCGTGGGACCTAACCTCCAAGAGACCCAGTACTTC
d_gene: NA; j_gene: TRBJ1-2; abundance: NA; v_gene: TRBV5-1; CDR3aa: CASSLEGSLYGYTF; CDR3nt: TGCGCCAGCAGCTTGGAGGGTTCCCTGTATGGCTACACCTTC
d_gene: NA; j_gene: TRBJ2-5; abundance: NA; v_gene: TRBV9; CDR3aa: CASSVGTGQETQYF; CDR3nt: TGTGCCAGCAGCGTAGGAACAGGGCAAGAGACCCAGTACTTC
d_gene: TRBD1; j_gene: TRBJ1-2; abundance: once; v_gene: TRBV28; CDR3aa: CAIPGTGGNYGYTF; CDR3nt: TGTGCCATCCCGGGAACAGGGGGCAACTATGGCTACACCTTC
d_gene: TRBD1; j_gene: TRBJ1-4; abundance: NA; v_gene: TRBV28; CDR3aa: CASRRGQLEKLFF; CDR3nt: TGTGCCAGCAGACGGGGACAGTTAGAAAAACTGTTTTTT
d_gene: TRBD1; j_gene: TRBJ1-2; abundance: NA; v_gene: TRBV19; CDR3aa: CASTWDREFEGYTF; CDR3nt: TGTGCCAGTACTTGGGACAGGGAGTTTGAAGGCTACACCTTC